This TCR beta chain was captured by sequencing in a study of T cell changes during pregnancy in multiple sclerosis. TCRdb's copy holds only in-frame clones and misses some; the assay was immunoSEQ multiplex PCR. The table lists some 38,000 clones, over 90% of them singletons, with approximately 0.36% in the top ten. CDR1 and CDR2 (germline): LGHNA, YSLEER. Trimming shortened V by 4 bases and J by 1 base, and 7 bases separated the two germline ends. The CDR3 length is 14 residues. A few counts support this clone. This receptor was obtained from a female donor in good health, enrolled as a control in a pregnancy study. This material consisted of CD4+ T cells from peripheral blood mononuclear cells, taken after pregnancy. The chain employs TRBV4-3 and TRBJ2-2; TRBD2 is a possible D gene (5 bases). The CDR3 is CASSLGGNTGELFF. The CDR3 DNA reads as TGCGCCAGCAGCCTAGGAGGGAACACCGGGGAGCTGTTTTTT.